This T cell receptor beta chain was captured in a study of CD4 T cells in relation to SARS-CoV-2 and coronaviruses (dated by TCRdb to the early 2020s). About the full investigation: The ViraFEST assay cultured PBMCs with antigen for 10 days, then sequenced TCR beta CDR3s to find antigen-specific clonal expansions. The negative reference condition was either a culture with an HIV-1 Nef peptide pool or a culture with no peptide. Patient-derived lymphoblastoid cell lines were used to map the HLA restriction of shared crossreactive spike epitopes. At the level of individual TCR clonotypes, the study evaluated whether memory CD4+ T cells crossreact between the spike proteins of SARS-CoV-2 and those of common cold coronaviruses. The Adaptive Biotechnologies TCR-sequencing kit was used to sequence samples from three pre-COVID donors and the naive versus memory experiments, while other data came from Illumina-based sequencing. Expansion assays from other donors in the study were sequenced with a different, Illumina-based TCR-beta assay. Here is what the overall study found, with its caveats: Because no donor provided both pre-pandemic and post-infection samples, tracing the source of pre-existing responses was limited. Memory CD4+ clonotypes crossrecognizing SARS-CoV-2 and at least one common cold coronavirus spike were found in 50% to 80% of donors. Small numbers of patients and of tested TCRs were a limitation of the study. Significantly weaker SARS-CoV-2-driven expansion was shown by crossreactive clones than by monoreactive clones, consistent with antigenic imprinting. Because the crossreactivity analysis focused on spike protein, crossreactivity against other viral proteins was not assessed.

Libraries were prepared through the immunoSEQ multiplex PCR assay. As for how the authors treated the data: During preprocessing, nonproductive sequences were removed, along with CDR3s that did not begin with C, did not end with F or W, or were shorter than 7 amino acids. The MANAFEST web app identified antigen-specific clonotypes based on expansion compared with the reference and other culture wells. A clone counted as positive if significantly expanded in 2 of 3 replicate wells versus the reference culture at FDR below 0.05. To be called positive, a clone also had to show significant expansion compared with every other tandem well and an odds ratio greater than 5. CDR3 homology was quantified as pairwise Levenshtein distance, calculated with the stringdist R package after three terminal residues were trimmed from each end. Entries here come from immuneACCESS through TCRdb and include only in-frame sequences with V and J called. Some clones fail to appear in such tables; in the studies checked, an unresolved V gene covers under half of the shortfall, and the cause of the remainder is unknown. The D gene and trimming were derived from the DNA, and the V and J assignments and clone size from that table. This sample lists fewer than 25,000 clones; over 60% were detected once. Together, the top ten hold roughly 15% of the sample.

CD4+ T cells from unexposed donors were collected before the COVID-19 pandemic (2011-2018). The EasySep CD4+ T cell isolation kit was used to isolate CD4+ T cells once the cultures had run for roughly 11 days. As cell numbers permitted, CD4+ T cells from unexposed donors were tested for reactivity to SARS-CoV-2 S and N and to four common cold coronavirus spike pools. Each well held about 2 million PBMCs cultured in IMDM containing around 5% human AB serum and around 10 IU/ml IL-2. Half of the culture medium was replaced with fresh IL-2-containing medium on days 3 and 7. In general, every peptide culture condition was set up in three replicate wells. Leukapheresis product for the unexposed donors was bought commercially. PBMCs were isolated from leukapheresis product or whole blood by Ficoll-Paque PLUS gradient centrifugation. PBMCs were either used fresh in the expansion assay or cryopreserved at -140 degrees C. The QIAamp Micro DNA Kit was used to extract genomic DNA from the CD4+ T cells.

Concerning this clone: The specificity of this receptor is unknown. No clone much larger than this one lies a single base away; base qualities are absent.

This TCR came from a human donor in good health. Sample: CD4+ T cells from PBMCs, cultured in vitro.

The CDR3 region reads CASRVINYGYTF. The nucleotide sequence is given as TGTGCCAGCAGGGTGATAAACTATGGCTACACCTTC. The receptor chain draws on TRBV12-3 or TRBV12-4 and TRBJ1-2, with no reliable assignment of the D segment. Trimming costs V 6 bases and J 2 bases, and their ends lie 7 bases apart. Spanning cysteine to phenylalanine, the CDR3 consists of 12 amino acids. Only CDR3 DNA remains: 36 bases, in frame from the first base.